These 14 T cell receptor beta chains came from one sample sequenced in a study of technical replicates of blood from a handful of donors. The data were produced by immunoSEQ multiplex PCR, yet TCRdb's version contains in-frame clones alone and is incomplete. The data hold about 61,000 clones, with less than 98% observed a single time. Sequencing was done on a sample of T cells isolated from PBMCs. These receptors all stem from a human donor in good health.

The rearrangement links TRBV5-4 to TRBJ2-1; D unclear. V dropped 2 bases and J dropped 7 bases, with 4 bases sitting between them. There are 11 residues in the CDR3. Germline CDR1 reads SGHNT; CDR2 reads YYREEE (reference sequence). This CDR3 reads CASSFGNEQFF. The CDR3 DNA follows: TGTGCCAGCAGCTTCGGTAATGAGCAGTTCTTC. The whole variable domain, remainder taken from reference TRBV5-4 and TRBJ2-1, is ETGVTQSPTHLIKTRGQQVTLRCSSQSGHNTVSWYQQALGQGPQFIFQYYREEENGRGNFPPRFSGLQFPNYSSELNVNALELDDSALYLCASSFGNEQFFGPGTRLTVL.

The V call is TRBV7-9, the J call TRBJ1-1; tentatively, D is TRBD1 (5 bases). This CDR3 is built from 13 residues. The V end was cut by 4 bases, the J end by 6 bases, with 12 bases between. Germline CDR1 reads SEHNR; CDR2 reads FQNEAQ (reference sequence). CDR3 residues: CASSSTGGSEAFF. CDR3 DNA: TGTGCCAGCAGCTCGACCGGGGGGTCTGAAGCTTTCTTT.

This clone has only one observation. This CDR3 reads CASATGSNQPQHF. DNA for the CDR3: TGTGCCAGTGCTACGGGTAGCAATCAGCCCCAGCATTTT. The chain is built from TRBV19 and TRBJ1-5; the D is unclear. This CDR3 contains 13 residues. Looked up from germline, CDR1 is LNHDA and CDR2 is SQIVND (reference sequence). V dropped 8 bases and J dropped 0 bases, with 8 bases sitting between them.

The rearrangement links TRBV7-9 to TRBJ2-4; no reliable D call. V dropped 3 bases and J dropped 0 bases, with 6 bases sitting between them. CDR1 and CDR2 from the germline V gene are SEHNR and FQNEAQ (reference sequence). This CDR3 spans 14 amino acids. CDR3 DNA sequence: TGTGCCAGCAGCTTGGCCGTAGCCAAAAACATTCAGTACTTC. As protein: CASSLAVAKNIQYF.

V is TRBV19 and J is TRBJ1-1; D gene unclear. Trimming left V 5 bases short and J 0 bases short, with 13 bases between. The CDR3 is 15 residues long. CDR1 is LNHDA and CDR2 is SQIVND in the germline V gene (reference sequence). As DNA, the CDR3 is TGTGCCAGTAGTTCTCTAACCGCGCTGAACACTGAAGCTTTCTTT. Protein sequence: CASSSLTALNTEAFF.

The chain recombines TRBV4-1 with TRBJ2-5, with TRBD2 as a possible D gene (6 bases). The CDR3 loop spans 13 amino acids. Germline V gene lookup returns CDR1 MGHRA and CDR2 YSYEKL. Trimming removed 2 bases at V and 5 bases at J, with 9 bases between. The CDR3 is CASSQLLAETQYF. The CDR3 DNA reads as TGCGCCAGCAGCCAACTCCTAGCGGAGACCCAGTACTTC.

Points on this clone: Within the sample, other DNA sequences also encode this same CDR3. The CDR3 loop is CASSLAGTGDEKLFF. The CDR3 DNA follows: TGCGCCAGCAGCTTGGCCGGGACAGGGGATGAAAAACTGTTTTTT. This chain connects TRBV5-1 to TRBJ1-4; TRBD1 matches 10 bases. This CDR3 has 15 amino acids. The J segment lost 6 bases and the V segment lost 0 bases, leaving 2 bases of the junction unmatched. The germline gives CDR1 SGHRS, CDR2 YFSETQ.

In this sample, this clone turned up once. The chain links TRBV10-3 to TRBJ1-5; D is undetermined. The germline CDR1 and CDR2 sequences are ENHRY and SYGVKD. The CDR3 is 13 residues long. The germline V and J ends were trimmed by 4 bases and 3 bases, with 7 bases remaining between them. CDR3 residues: CAISATINQPQHF. The CDR3 bases are TGTGCCATCAGTGCGACAATCAATCAGCCCCAGCATTTT.

The chain is built from TRBV19 and TRBJ1-5, with a possible D match to TRBD1 (6 bases). The CDR3 is 18 amino acids. The ends were cut back, 2 bases at V and 3 bases at J, with 20 bases in the middle. CDR1 LNHDA and CDR2 SQIVND come from the germline V gene (reference sequence). In DNA, the CDR3 is TGTGCCAGTAGTATACCGGGACACCAAATGAGGGTCAATCAGCCCCAGCATTTT. Translation: CASSIPGHQMRVNQPQHF.

The rearrangement joins TRBV7-8 to TRBJ2-5; 14 nucleotides match TRBD2. Germline V gives CDR1 SGHVS, CDR2 FQNEAQ. Germline trimming cut 1 base from V and 1 base from J; bases unmatched to any gene: 5. The CDR3 consists of 18 residues. The CDR3 sequence is CASSLVYGLAGGQETQYF. Written as DNA, the CDR3 is TGTGCCAGCAGCTTAGTGTACGGACTAGCGGGGGGCCAAGAGACCCAGTACTTC.

The chain is built from TRBV7-9 and TRBJ2-7; TRBD1 is a possible D gene (6 bases). Deletions cut 4 bases from V and 5 bases from J, with 9 bases between. Germline V CDR1 and CDR2: SEHNR, FQNEAQ (reference sequence). The CDR3 sequence is 12 residues long. CDR3 bases: TGTGCCAGCAGCTGGGACATCCACGAGCAGTACTTC. It codes for CASSWDIHEQYF. Filled out from reference TRBV7-9 and TRBJ2-7, the complete variable domain reads DTGVSQNPRHKITKRGQNVTFRCDPISEHNRLYWYRQTLGQGPEFLTYFQNEAQLEKSRLLSDRFSAERPKGSFSTLEIQRTEQGDSAMYLCASSWDIHEQYFGPGTRLTVT.

This clone has only one observation. The chain links TRBV7-9 to TRBJ2-2, with TRBD1 matching over 7 bases. The length of the CDR3 is 18 residues. With 5 bases clipped from V and 1 base from J, the junction kept 13 bases outside the gene matches. Germline V gene lookup returns CDR1 SEHNR and CDR2 FQNEAQ (reference sequence). DNA of the CDR3: TGTGCCAGCAGCCCCCTTCCCCAGACAGGGCGGAACACCGGGGAGCTGTTTTTT. Translation: CASSPLPQTGRNTGELFF.

V and J are TRBV19 and TRBJ2-2; TRBD2 matches 10 bases. V dropped 8 bases and J dropped 7; count of bases not matched to a gene: 16. Germline loops: CDR1 LNHDA, CDR2 SQIVND (reference sequence). This CDR3 has 17 amino acids. CDR3 protein: CASYTLLSGRFVGELFF. The CDR3 DNA reads as TGTGCCAGTTATACACTCCTTAGCGGGAGGTTCGTCGGGGAGCTGTTTTTT. The whole variable domain, remainder taken from reference TRBV19 and TRBJ2-2, is DGGITQSPKYLFRKEGQNVTLSCEQNLNHDAMYWYRQDPGQGLRLIYYSQIVNDFQKGDIAEGYSVSREKKESFPLTVTSAQKNPTAFYLCASYTLLSGRFVGELFFGEGSRLTVL.

This chain links TRBV5-8 with TRBJ2-2; D might be TRBD2 (6 bases). V was clipped by 2 bases and J by 4 bases, with 12 bases between them. Per the germline V gene, CDR1 is SGHTS and CDR2 is YDEGEE. The CDR3 runs to 15 residues. This CDR3 reads CASSLGGPGTGELFF. In nucleotides, the CDR3 is TGTGCCAGCAGCTTAGGAGGGCCGGGCACCGGGGAGCTGTTTTTT. The full variable domain, rest sourced from reference TRBV5-8 and TRBJ2-2, is EAGVTQSPTHLIKTRGQQATLRCSPISGHTSVYWYQQALGLGLQFLLWYDEGEERNRGNFPPRFSGRQFPNYSSELNVNALELEDSALYLCASSLGGPGTGELFFGEGSRLTVL.